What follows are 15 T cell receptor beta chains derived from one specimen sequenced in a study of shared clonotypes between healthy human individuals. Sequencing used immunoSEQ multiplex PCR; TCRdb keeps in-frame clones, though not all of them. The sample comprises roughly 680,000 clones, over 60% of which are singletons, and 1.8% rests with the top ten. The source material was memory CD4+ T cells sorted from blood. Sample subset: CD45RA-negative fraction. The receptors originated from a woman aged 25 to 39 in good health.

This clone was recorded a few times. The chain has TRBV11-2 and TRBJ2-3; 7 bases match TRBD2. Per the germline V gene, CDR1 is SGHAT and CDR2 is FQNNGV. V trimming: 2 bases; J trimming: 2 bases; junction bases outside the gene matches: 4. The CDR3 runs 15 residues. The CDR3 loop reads CASSLNLAVTDTQYF. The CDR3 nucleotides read TGTGCCAGCAGCTTAAATCTAGCGGTCACAGATACGCAGTATTTT.

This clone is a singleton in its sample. Written as DNA, the CDR3 is TGTGCCAGCAGTCGGCGGGAGGGCGAGTACGAGCAGTACTTC. Translation: CASSRREGEYEQYF. The chain combines TRBV27 with TRBJ2-7; 9 positions match TRBD2. The length of the CDR3 is 14 residues. V shed 5 bases, J shed 4 bases, and the junction held 6 bases outside the gene matches. Germline lookup yields CDR1 MNHEY and CDR2 SMNVEV (reference sequence).

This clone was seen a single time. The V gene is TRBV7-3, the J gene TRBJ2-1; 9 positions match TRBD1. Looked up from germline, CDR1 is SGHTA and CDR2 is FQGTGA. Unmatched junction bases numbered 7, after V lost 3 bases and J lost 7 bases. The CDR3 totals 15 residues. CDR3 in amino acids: CASSLRQGGRNEQFF. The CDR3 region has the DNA TGTGCCAGCAGCTTGAGACAGGGGGGAAGGAATGAGCAGTTCTTC.

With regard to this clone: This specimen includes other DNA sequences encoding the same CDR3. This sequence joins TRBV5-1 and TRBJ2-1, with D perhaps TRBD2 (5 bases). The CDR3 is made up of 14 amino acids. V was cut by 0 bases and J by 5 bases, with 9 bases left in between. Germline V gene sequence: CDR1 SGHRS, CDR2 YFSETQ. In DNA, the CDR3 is TGCGCCAGCAGCTTGGGGACTGACCACAATGAGCAGTTCTTC. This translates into CASSLGTDHNEQFF.

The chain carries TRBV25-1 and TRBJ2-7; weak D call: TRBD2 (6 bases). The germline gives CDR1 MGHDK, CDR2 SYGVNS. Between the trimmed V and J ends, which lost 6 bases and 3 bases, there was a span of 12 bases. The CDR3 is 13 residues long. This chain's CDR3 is CASSGSGGYEQYF. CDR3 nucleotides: TGTGCCAGCAGCGGGAGCGGCGGCTACGAGCAGTACTTC.

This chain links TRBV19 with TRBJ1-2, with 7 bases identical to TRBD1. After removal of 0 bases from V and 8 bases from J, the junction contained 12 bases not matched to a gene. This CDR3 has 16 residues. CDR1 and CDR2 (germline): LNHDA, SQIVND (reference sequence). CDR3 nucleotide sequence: TGTGCCAGTAGTATAGATCGGACAGGACCCGTCGGGGGCTACACCTTC. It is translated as CASSIDRTGPVGGYTF.

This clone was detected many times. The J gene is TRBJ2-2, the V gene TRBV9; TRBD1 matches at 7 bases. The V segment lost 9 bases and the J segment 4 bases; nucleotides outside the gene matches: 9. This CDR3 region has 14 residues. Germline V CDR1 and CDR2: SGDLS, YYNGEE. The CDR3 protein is CATERGPSTGELFF. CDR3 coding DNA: TGTGCCACCGAGAGGGGGCCCTCCACCGGGGAGCTGTTTTTT.

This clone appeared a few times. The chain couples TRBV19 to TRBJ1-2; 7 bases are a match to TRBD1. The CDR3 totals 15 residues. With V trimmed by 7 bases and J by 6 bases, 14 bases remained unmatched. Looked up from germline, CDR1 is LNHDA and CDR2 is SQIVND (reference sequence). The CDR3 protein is CASTRRTGGANGYTF. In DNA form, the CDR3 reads TGTGCCAGTACTCGCCGGACAGGTGGTGCCAATGGCTACACCTTC.

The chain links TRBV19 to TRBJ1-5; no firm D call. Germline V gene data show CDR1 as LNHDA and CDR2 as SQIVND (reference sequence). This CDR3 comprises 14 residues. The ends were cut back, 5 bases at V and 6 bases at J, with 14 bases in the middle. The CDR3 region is CASSAGPIGQPQHF. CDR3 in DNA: TGTGCCAGTAGTGCGGGTCCGATAGGTCAGCCCCAGCATTTT.

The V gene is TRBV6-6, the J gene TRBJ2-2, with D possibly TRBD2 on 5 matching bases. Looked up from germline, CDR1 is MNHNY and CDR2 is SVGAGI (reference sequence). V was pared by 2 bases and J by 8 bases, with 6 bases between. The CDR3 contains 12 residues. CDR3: CASSYDYGELFF. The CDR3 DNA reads TGTGCCAGCAGTTACGACTATGGGGAGCTGTTTTTT.

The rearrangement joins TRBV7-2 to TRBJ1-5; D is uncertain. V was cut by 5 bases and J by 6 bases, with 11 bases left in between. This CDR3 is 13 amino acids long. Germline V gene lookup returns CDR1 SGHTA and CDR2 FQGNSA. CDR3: CASSEMNFQPQHF. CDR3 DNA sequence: TGTGCCAGCAGCGAGATGAACTTTCAGCCCCAGCATTTT.

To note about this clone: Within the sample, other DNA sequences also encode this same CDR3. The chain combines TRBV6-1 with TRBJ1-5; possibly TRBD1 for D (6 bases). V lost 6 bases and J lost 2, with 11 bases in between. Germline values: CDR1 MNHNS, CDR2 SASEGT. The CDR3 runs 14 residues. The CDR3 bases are TGTGCCAGCAGCGTACAGGGAGGCAATCAGCCCCAGCATTTT. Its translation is CASSVQGGNQPQHF.

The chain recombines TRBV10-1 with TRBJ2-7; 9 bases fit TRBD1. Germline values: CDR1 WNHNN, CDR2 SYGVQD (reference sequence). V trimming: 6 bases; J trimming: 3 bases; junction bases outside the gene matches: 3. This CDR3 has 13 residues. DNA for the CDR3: TGCGCCAGCAGAGAGGGACAGGGCTACGAGCAGTACTTC. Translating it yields CASREGQGYEQYF.

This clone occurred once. The DNA of the CDR3 is TGTGCCAGCAGGGGGGGACAGACTATGAACACTGAAGCTTTCTTT. It is translated as CASRGGQTMNTEAFF. The chain combines TRBV11-2 with TRBJ1-1, with 7 bases fitting TRBD1. Trimming removed 6 bases from V and 0 bases from J; junction bases left unmatched: 7. This CDR3 spans 15 amino acids. Per germline, CDR1 SGHAT and CDR2 FQNNGV.

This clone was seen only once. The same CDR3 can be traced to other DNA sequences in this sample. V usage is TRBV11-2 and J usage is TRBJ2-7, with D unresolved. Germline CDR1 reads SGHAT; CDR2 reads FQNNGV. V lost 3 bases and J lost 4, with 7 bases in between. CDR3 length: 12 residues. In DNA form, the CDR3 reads TGTGCCAGCAGCTTGGACGGGTACGAGCAGTACTTC. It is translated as CASSLDGYEQYF.